This T cell receptor beta chain appears in the sequencing data of a study of cytomegalovirus exposure and HLA in healthy donors. A word on this clone: The antigen is not known.

The CDR3 extends over 14 amino acids. Germline CDR1 SNHLY, CDR2 FYNNEI. J was trimmed by 4 bases and V by 8 bases; bases with no gene match: 6. Researchers ran the PCR with 60 Vbeta and 13 Jbeta primers. Method: immunoSEQ multiplex PCR; TCRdb's copy keeps in-frame clones and lacks some. The sample holds around 230,000 clones, 78% seen once. Study-level results: In vitro checks showed that a few CMV-associated chains really do target CMV antigens. Trimming of TCR beta V- and J-genes showed a link, identified in a later analysis, to a missense DCLRE1C variant. There were reportedly fewer N-insertions in an Asian-associated ancestry cluster than the roughly 670-donor mean, in a later analysis.

Material for sequencing was PBMCs. This receptor was obtained from a boy younger than 18 in good health and CMV-seronegative. The rearrangement uses TRBV2 and TRBJ2-7, with TRBD1 identical over 12 bases. The chain's CDR3 is CASEGQGALYEQYF. The CDR3 coding sequence is TGTGCCAGCGAGGGACAGGGGGCGTTATACGAGCAGTACTTC.